This T cell receptor (beta chain) was found in a study of Ad26.COV2.S vaccination and SARS-CoV-2 variants. Study-wide findings and caveats: Overall T cell responses may have been underestimated by the analyses of TCR breadth and depth. Spike-specific TCR breadth was greater after Ad26.COV2.S than placebo.

The CDR3 is 15 amino acids. The ends were cut back, 2 bases at V and 2 bases at J, with 11 bases in the middle. Germline V gene sequence: CDR1 MNHEY, CDR2 SVGAGI. TCRdb's table, derived via immunoSEQ multiplex PCR, lists solely in-frame clones and lacks some. The sample has about 320,000 clones, more than 70% seen once. The treatment is: about 20 received Ad26.COV2.S at low or high dose, single or two shots; roughly 5 received placebo; per-sample allocation not given. Material that was analyzed had been drawn on day 63 after the first vaccine or placebo injection. The individual, an adult aged 18-55 years, was a donor in Boston. The vaccine antigen was prefusion-stabilized Wuhan SARS-CoV-2 spike. Notes on this clone: Antigen unknown.

The sample was peripheral blood, taken in a trial of Ad26.COV2.S vaccine versus placebo. The source of this sequence is a person aged 18-65 years who received the Ad26.COV2.S COVID-19 vaccine or a placebo. This rearrangement joins TRBV6-5 to TRBJ2-3; D might be TRBD1 (5 bases). Written as DNA, the CDR3 is TGTGCCAGCAGTTACGGGCAGGGTACCACAGATACGCAGTATTTT. Translated: CASSYGQGTTDTQYF.